This TCR beta chain is drawn from a study of T cells in women clearing cervical HPV infection. Assay: immunoSEQ multiplex PCR; the TCRdb copy retains only in-frame clones and omits some. This listing includes roughly 20,000 clones. Notes on this clone: Its antigen is as yet unknown. Read coverage stops 3 residues before the CDR3 terminus; the germline J gene supplies the remainder.

Germline lookup yields CDR1 PRHDT and CDR2 FYEKMQ (reference sequence). V gave up 3 bases and J gave up 5 bases, with 8 bases separating them. The CDR3 totals 14 residues. The study's findings and limits: Controls had more TRBV6-7 (about 0.16%) than cases (roughly 0.11%).

This clonotype was sampled from a woman between 18 and 70 years old with a cervical HPV16 infection that either progressed to CIN3+ or cleared (not recorded which). This chain uses TRBV13 with TRBJ1-6; D uncertain. Sequenced material: blood buffy coat. The CDR3 reads CASSFGRDNSPLHF. The CDR3 DNA, read in part, is TGTGCCAGCAGCTTTGGGCGGGATAATTCACCC.